Sequencing of this T cell receptor beta chain was carried out in a study of blood T cell repertoires in COVID-19. Overall study context: Material from acute and convalescent COVID-19 was sourced from the United States, Italy and Spain. Sources were T cells, B-cell-depleted T cells, or PBMCs; the material itself was cDNA or gDNA.

Each recovered donor of Cohort 3 presented with two negative PCRs, clearance, or symptom resolution. Assay used: immunoSEQ multiplex PCR; TCRdb lists only in-frame clones, some missing. The sample holds roughly 400,000 clones, roughly nine tenths seen once. Germline values: CDR1 MDHEN, CDR2 SYDVKM. With V trimmed by 6 bases and J by 2 bases, 4 bases remained unmatched. This CDR3 region has 15 residues. Sequenced input: PBMCs or T cells enriched from blood (not recorded which). The chain combines TRBV28 with TRBJ2-1, with 10 bases lining up with TRBD1. The origin of this receptor is a man aged 25 to 40 who had recovered from COVID-19. The CDR3 spells CASSPGTGAYNEQFF. The CDR3 region has the DNA TGTGCCAGCAGCCCCGGGACAGGGGCCTACAATGAGCAGTTCTTC.